A single sample gave rise to the 9 T cell receptor beta chains below, sequenced in a study of early T cells in non-severe SARS-CoV-2 infection. TCRdb used MiXCR to reprocess the 5' RACE reads, holding one entry per CDR3 protein. The sample shows about 76,000 distinct CDR3 sequences, around 10% of them seen only once. The sequencing input was whole blood. The receptors originated from an adult who was a healthcare worker with PCR-confirmed SARS-CoV-2 infection or an uninfected control (not recorded which).

This clonotype was observed many times. The rearrangement joins TRBV10-3 to TRBJ2-5, with D possibly matching TRBD2 (6 bases). Trimming stripped 6 bases from V and 3 bases from J, with 14 bases between. The CDR3 is made up of 14 amino acids. CDR1 ENHRY and CDR2 SYGVKD come from the germline V gene. CDR3 region: CAIRETRAEETQYF. The CDR3 DNA sequence: TGTGCCATCAGGGAGACTAGGGCTGAAGAGACCCAGTACTTC.

This clonotype has more than one count but fewer than ten. The chain combines TRBV3-1 with TRBJ1-4; D gene uncertain. Germline V gives CDR1 LGHDT, CDR2 YNNKEL (reference sequence). The length of the CDR3 is 12 residues. Deletions cut 0 bases from V and 8 bases from J, with 4 bases between. CDR3 DNA: TGTGCCAGCAGCCAAGAACGGGAAAAACTGTTTTTT. This sequence encodes CASSQEREKLFF. Combining the CDR3 with reference TRBV3-1 and TRBJ1-4 gives the whole variable domain DTAVSQTPKYLVTQMGNDKSIKCEQNLGHDTMYWYKQDSKKFLKIMFSYNNKELIINETVPNRFSPKSPDKAHLNLHINSLELGDSAVYFCASSQEREKLFFGSGTQLSVL.

The J gene is TRBJ1-2, the V gene TRBV29-1; D not resolved. Looked up from germline, CDR1 is SQVTM and CDR2 is ANQGSEA. V was cut by 0 bases and J by 4 bases, with 12 bases left in between. The CDR3 is 14 amino acids. The CDR3 DNA sequence: TGCAGCGTTGAAGATTGGCGGGAAGTCTATGGCTACACCTTC. Translated, it gives CSVEDWREVYGYTF.

This clonotype is a singleton in its sample. A read error may account for a junction end that differs from germline. The V and J genes are TRBV11-2 and TRBJ1-1; D gene uncertain. The germline V gene has CDR1 SGHAT and CDR2 FQNNGV. The CDR3 has 16 amino acids. CDR3 protein: CASSSPAGLMNIEAFF. The DNA of the CDR3 is TGTGCCAGCAGCTCTCCTGCCGGTCTTATGAACATTGAAGCTTTCTTT. The full variable domain, rest sourced from reference TRBV11-2 and TRBJ1-1, is EAGVAQSPRYKIIEKRQSVAFWCNPISGHATLYWYQQILGQGPKLLIQFQNNGVVDDSQLPKDRFSAERLKGVDSTLKIQPAKLEDSAVYLCASSSPAGLMNIEAFFGQGTRLTVV.

Here the CDR3 DNA reads TGTGCCAGCAGCTTAGGAGTAGGACAGGGGATTGAGCAGTTCTTC. Encoded protein: CASSLGVGQGIEQFF. V usage is TRBV7-2 and J usage is TRBJ2-1; 9 bases are shared with TRBD1. Germline-derived CDR1 and CDR2 are SGHTA and FQGNSA. This CDR3 region has 15 residues. After removal of 1 base from V and 9 bases from J, the junction contained 7 bases not matched to a gene.

This clonotype appeared many times. CDR3 sequence: CASSPRGGSNSPLHF. CDR3 nucleotides: TGTGCCAGCAGCCCAAGAGGGGGCAGTAATTCACCCCTCCACTTT. V and J are TRBV4-2 and TRBJ1-6; 7 bases match TRBD1. CDR1 and CDR2 (germline): LGHNA, YNFKEQ. The trim removed 4 bases at V and 6 bases at J, leaving 6 bases unmatched. This CDR3 is built from 15 residues.

This clonotype appeared many times. The rearrangement joins TRBV4-3 to TRBJ1-2; D remains ambiguous. With 4 bases removed from V and 7 bases from J, the gap between germline ends came to 16 bases. The CDR3 is 14 amino acids. Per germline, CDR1 LGHNA and CDR2 YSLEER. The CDR3 reads CASSPRLRLGGYTF. CDR3 bases: TGCGCCAGCAGCCCCCGACTGAGGCTAGGTGGCTACACCTTC.

V usage is TRBV11-3 and J usage is TRBJ1-2; D possibly corresponds to TRBD1 (6 bases). The length of the CDR3 is 12 residues. Germline V gene sequence: CDR1 SGHNT, CDR2 YENEEA. Trimming shortened V by 5 bases and J by 8 bases, and 12 bases separated the two germline ends. The CDR3 region is CASSQGGRGYTF. Here the CDR3 DNA reads TGTGCCAGCAGCCAAGGGGGAAGAGGCTACACCTTC.

The sample holds many counts of this clonotype. The V call is TRBV18, the J call TRBJ1-1, with TRBD1 as a possible D gene (6 bases). The CDR3 has 13 residues. In germline, CDR1 is KGHSH, CDR2 LQKENI. The V end was cut by 8 bases, the J end by 4 bases, with 14 bases between. This CDR3 reads CASVGGVGTEAFF. The CDR3 DNA reads TGTGCCAGCGTGGGGGGCGTAGGCACTGAAGCTTTCTTT.